This TCR beta chain is drawn from a study of blood T cell repertoires in COVID-19. Donors were grouped by their self-reported clinical history. The CDR3 has 19 amino acids. V trimming: 4 bases; J trimming: 3 bases; junction bases outside the gene matches: 14. Germline V gives CDR1 SEHNR, CDR2 FQNEAQ (reference sequence). Assay used: immunoSEQ multiplex PCR; TCRdb lists only in-frame clones, some missing. Among 470,000 or so clones listed, approximately 90% were seen once. The clonotype comes from a woman younger than 35 with acute COVID-19. The sequenced material came from PBMCs or T cells enriched from blood (not recorded which). This sequence joins TRBV7-9 and TRBJ2-1, with 11 bases fitting TRBD2. CDR3 nucleotide sequence: TGTGCCAGCAGCTCAAGAGGCCTGGGACTAGCGGATCTCTACAATGAGCAGTTCTTC. Its protein is CASSSRGLGLADLYNEQFF.